The clone carrying this TCR beta chain was counted many times. Its antigen is still unknown. TCRdb independently ran MiXCR on the 5' RACE reads; one entry per CDR3 protein. The sample yields roughly 40,000 distinct CDR3 sequences, around 7% seen once. Germline loops: CDR1 SEHNR, CDR2 FQNEAQ (reference sequence). The CDR3 contains 14 residues. With 0 bases removed from V and 5 bases from J, the gap between germline ends came to 10 bases. This sample is drawn from a study of early T cells in non-severe SARS-CoV-2 infection. Study conclusions and caveats: Private and CD4 specificities were missed by VDJdb matching, which favored anti-spike CD8 responses.

This chain uses TRBV7-9 with TRBJ2-5, with D possibly being TRBD2 (6 bases). This receptor was taken from an adult who was a healthcare worker with PCR-confirmed SARS-CoV-2 infection or an uninfected control (not recorded which). What was sequenced was whole blood. The CDR3: CASSLAGGVETQYF. CDR3 DNA: TGTGCCAGCAGCTTAGCAGGAGGGGTGGAGACCCAGTACTTC.